These 25 T cell receptor beta chains share one sample of origin, sequenced in a study of blood T cell repertoires in COVID-19. Assay: immunoSEQ multiplex PCR; the TCRdb copy retains only in-frame clones and omits some. Among about 81,000 clones, roughly four fifths were seen once, and the ten largest hold more than 9%. The sample taken for sequencing was peripheral blood. Receptors were obtained from a man aged 55 to 69 with acute or convalescent COVID-19.

The rearrangement uses TRBV24-1 and TRBJ1-5; D is perhaps TRBD1 (5 bases). CDR1 and CDR2 from the germline V gene are KGHDR and SFDVKD. The CDR3 totals 14 residues. V gave up 5 bases and J gave up 6 bases, with 13 bases separating them. CDR3 DNA sequence: TGTGCCACCAGTGTAAACCCAGGGTCTCAGCCCCAGCATTTT. This sequence encodes CATSVNPGSQPQHF.

This chain joins TRBV7-2 and TRBJ2-5; 8 bases are shared with TRBD2. Germline loops: CDR1 SGHTA, CDR2 FQGNSA. Trimming cost V 1 base and J 5 bases; bases outside gene matches: 6. The CDR3 totals 15 residues. For the CDR3, the DNA is TGTGCCAGCAGCTTAGGGGTCTTAGCGGGGGAGACCCAGTACTTC. It is translated as CASSLGVLAGETQYF.

The gene calls are TRBV29-1 and TRBJ2-3, with TRBD1 identical over 8 bases. V was pared by 8 bases and J by 4 bases, with 8 bases of the junction left unmatched. The CDR3 contains 13 residues. CDR1 SQVTM and CDR2 ANQGSEA come from the germline V gene. In nucleotides, the CDR3 is TGCAGCAAGGGACAGGCCGGAGCAGATACGCAGTATTTT. Its translation is CSKGQAGADTQYF.

This rearrangement joins TRBV25-1 to TRBJ2-7; TRBD1 matches at 8 bases. Germline assignment: CDR1 MGHDK and CDR2 SYGVNS. CDR3 length: 14 amino acids. V dropped 6 bases and J dropped 4; count of bases not matched to a gene: 8. The CDR3: CASRKGRGLYEQYF. In nucleotides, the CDR3 is TGTGCCAGCAGAAAAGGCAGGGGGCTTTACGAGCAGTACTTC.

The sample holds a few counts of this clone. The chain recombines TRBV7-2 with TRBJ2-7; tentatively, D is TRBD2 (6 bases). Trimming took off 5 bases at V and 4 bases at J, with 9 bases between the two ends. Germline V CDR1 and CDR2: SGHTA, FQGNSA. The CDR3 is made up of 12 amino acids. The CDR3 DNA reads TGTGCCAGCAGCCAGACTAGGTACGAGCAGTACTTC. As protein: CASSQTRYEQYF.

The chain is built from TRBV9 and TRBJ1-2, with D possibly being TRBD1 (6 bases). The CDR3 extends over 17 amino acids. V was clipped by 0 bases and J by 3 bases, with 18 bases between them. Germline-derived CDR1 and CDR2 are SGDLS and YYNGEE. The CDR3 protein is CASSVADYDRSYYGYTF. In DNA form, the CDR3 reads TGTGCCAGCAGCGTAGCAGATTACGACAGGTCCTACTATGGCTACACCTTC.

This sequence joins TRBV19 and TRBJ1-1; D is perhaps TRBD1 (5 bases). The CDR3 loop spans 15 amino acids. Germline values: CDR1 LNHDA, CDR2 SQIVND (reference sequence). Trimming removed 1 base at V and 4 bases at J, with 13 bases between. The CDR3 sequence is CASSIVLGGGTEAFF. The CDR3 coding sequence is TGTGCCAGTAGTATAGTCCTTGGGGGGGGCACTGAAGCTTTCTTT. Full variable domain (missing parts from reference TRBV19 and TRBJ1-1): DGGITQSPKYLFRKEGQNVTLSCEQNLNHDAMYWYRQDPGQGLRLIYYSQIVNDFQKGDIAEGYSVSREKKESFPLTVTSAQKNPTAFYLCASSIVLGGGTEAFFGQGTRLTVV.

V usage is TRBV6-5 and J usage is TRBJ1-2; possible D gene TRBD1, 6 bases. V dropped 5 bases and J dropped 7 bases, with 20 bases sitting between them. Germline V gene data show CDR1 as MNHEY and CDR2 as SVGAGI. CDR3 length: 15 residues. CDR3 in amino acids: CASSQSLQGKGGYTF. As DNA, the CDR3 is TGTGCCAGCAGTCAATCTTTACAGGGCAAGGGTGGCTACACCTTC.

This clone came up a few times. This specimen includes other DNA sequences encoding the same CDR3. The V call is TRBV19, the J call TRBJ1-4; D gene ambiguous. The CDR3 runs 12 residues. V was pared by 3 bases and J by 7 bases, with 6 bases between. The germline V gene encodes CDR1 LNHDA and CDR2 SQIVND (reference sequence). This CDR3 is CASSIRGEKLFF. In DNA, the CDR3 is TGTGCCAGTAGTATCCGCGGTGAAAAACTGTTTTTT.

This chain links TRBV3-1 (or the pseudogene TRBV3-2) with TRBJ2-3; the D gene is possibly TRBD1 (6 bases). Germline assignment: CDR1 LGHDT and CDR2 YNNKEL (reference sequence). The CDR3 contains 17 residues. V was cut by 5 bases and J by 0 bases, with 18 bases left in between. CDR3 region: CASSSPLRGISTDTQYF. DNA for the CDR3: TGTGCCAGCAGCTCCCCCCTGAGGGGGATTAGCACAGATACGCAGTATTTT.

This clone was detected only a few times. The V call is TRBV11-3, the J call TRBJ1-1; TRBD1 matches at 7 bases. The CDR3 is made up of 14 amino acids. Per germline, CDR1 SGHNT and CDR2 YENEEA. V shed 5 bases, J shed 2 bases, and the junction held 5 bases outside the gene matches. The CDR3 loop reads CASSPGTANTEAFF. The CDR3 region has the DNA TGTGCCAGCAGCCCCGGGACAGCCAACACTGAAGCTTTCTTT. The variable domain in full, with the rest retrieved from reference TRBV11-3 and TRBJ1-1, is EAGVVQSPRYKIIEKKQPVAFWCNPISGHNTLYWYLQNLGQGPELLIRYENEEAVDDSQLPKDRFSAERLKGVDSTLKIQPAELGDSAVYLCASSPGTANTEAFFGQGTRLTVV.

This clone was recorded once. The V gene is TRBV14, the J gene TRBJ2-7; D might be TRBD1 (6 bases). CDR3 length equals 16 residues. Germline-derived CDR1 and CDR2 are SGHDN and FVKESK. Trimming took 2 bases from V and 7 from J, leaving 21 bases between them. CDR3 DNA sequence: TGTGCCAGCAGCCAACGGACAGACTGGCGCCCTCGGGAGCAGTACTTC. Translated: CASSQRTDWRPREQYF.

This clone was counted only a few times. The chain uses TRBV4-3 and TRBJ2-5; 8 nucleotides agree with TRBD2. The germline CDR1 and CDR2 sequences are LGHNA and YSLEER. Unmatched junction bases numbered 5, after V lost 4 bases and J lost 4 bases. CDR3 length: 14 residues. CDR3 nucleotide sequence: TGCGCCAGCAGCCTCCGGGGGGGCGGAGAGACCCAGTACTTC. Amino acids: CASSLRGGGETQYF.

The J gene is TRBJ2-2, the V gene TRBV7-9; D is possibly TRBD1 (5 bases). Trimming cost V 5 bases and J 7 bases, with 23 bases left between them. The CDR3 sequence is 17 residues long. The germline V gene encodes CDR1 SEHNR and CDR2 FQNEAQ (reference sequence). In DNA, the CDR3 is TGTGCCAGCAGCCTGAATCTTTGGTTTCAGGGCAGCGGGGAGCTGTTTTTT. Translating it yields CASSLNLWFQGSGELFF.

Comments on this clone: A junction end diverges from the germline sequence, so it may reflect a read error. V and J are TRBV11-2 and TRBJ2-1; D is ambiguous. Germline loops: CDR1 SGHAT, CDR2 FQNNGV. The CDR3 consists of 13 residues. The CDR3, as DNA: TGTGCCAGCAGCCTAGACCGCTACAATGAGCAGTTCTTC. Protein sequence: CASSLDRYNEQFF.

The gene calls are TRBV18 and TRBJ1-1; no firm D call. The CDR3 has 13 residues. The germline gives CDR1 KGHSH, CDR2 LQKENI. V gave up 2 bases and J gave up 7 bases, with 11 bases separating them. The chain's CDR3 is CASSPGSSGEAFF. The CDR3 region has the DNA TGTGCCAGCTCACCAGGGAGTTCGGGTGAAGCTTTCTTT.

This clone showed up just a few times. The genes are TRBV6-5 and TRBJ1-6, with 9 bases lining up with TRBD1. The germline gives CDR1 MNHEY, CDR2 SVGAGI. The CDR3 has 15 amino acids. The ends lost 4 bases at V and 9 bases at J; junction bases unmatched: 7. CDR3 bases: TGTGCCAGCAGTTCGACAGGGGGAGGAGGTTCACCCCTCCACTTT. This encodes CASSSTGGGGSPLHF.

V gene TRBV13 combines with J gene TRBJ2-5, with TRBD2 identical over 7 bases. Germline loops: CDR1 PRHDT, CDR2 FYEKMQ (reference sequence). Trimming took 5 bases from V and 4 from J; bases not matched to a gene: 4. The CDR3 totals 13 residues. CDR3 in DNA: TGTGCCAGCAGCCCCCGCGGGGGAGAGACCCAGTACTTC. It codes for CASSPRGGETQYF.

This chain links TRBV6-5 with TRBJ2-7; D is unresolved. The CDR3 extends over 11 amino acids. Per germline, CDR1 MNHEY and CDR2 SVGAGI. V lost 8 bases to trimming and J lost 3 bases, with 8 bases between them. CDR3 sequence reads: CASASIYEQYF. In DNA, the CDR3 is TGTGCCAGCGCCTCTATCTACGAGCAGTACTTC.

The genes are TRBV5-6 and TRBJ1-4; D uncertain. Germline V CDR1 and CDR2: SGHDT, YYEEEE. Trimming left V 0 bases short and J 6 bases short, with 18 bases between. The CDR3 has 17 residues. DNA for the CDR3: TGTGCCAGCAGCTTGGTTGGGCACCCGAGTAGTTATGAAAAACTGTTTTTT. It is translated as CASSLVGHPSSYEKLFF.

V is TRBV27 and J is TRBJ1-2, with 8 bases lining up with TRBD1. Germline V CDR1 and CDR2: MNHEY, SMNVEV (reference sequence). V lost 3 bases and J lost 5; bases outside the gene matches: 5. The CDR3 totals 14 residues. The CDR3 DNA follows: TGTGCCAGCAGTTTCGACAGGGGAGGTTATGGCTACACCTTC. Protein sequence: CASSFDRGGYGYTF.

The chain recombines TRBV1 with TRBJ2-5; no DNA check was done on the table's D call, TRBD2. TRBV1 is marked as a pseudogene. This CDR3 contains 15 residues. The CDR3 coding sequence is TGCACCAGCCGCGGGACTAGCGGGAGTTTGGAGACCCAGTACTTC. Translated, it gives CTSRGTSGSLETQYF.

The rearrangement joins TRBV5-1 to TRBJ2-3, with TRBD1 identical over 10 bases. Germline V gene data show CDR1 as SGHRS and CDR2 as YFSETQ. The CDR3 has 14 amino acids. Trimming took 9 bases from V and 7 from J; bases not matched to a gene: 11. The CDR3 here is CATGGQGTVNTQYF. CDR3 coding DNA: TGCGCCACCGGGGGACAGGGGACTGTAAATACGCAGTATTTT.

In its sample, this clone was seen a few times. The rearrangement links TRBV28 to TRBJ1-6; unclear D gene. Germline CDR1 is MDHEN and CDR2 is SYDVKM. V lost 7 bases and J lost 4, with 14 bases in between. The CDR3 consists of 15 residues. DNA of the CDR3: TGTGCCAGCAACTCCAGGCGGGCGTATAATTCACCCCTCCACTTT. This sequence encodes CASNSRRAYNSPLHF.

The chain combines TRBV10-1 with TRBJ1-3; D is possibly TRBD1 (5 bases). Germline CDR1 and CDR2: WNHNN and SYGVQD (reference sequence). CDR3 length: 15 amino acids. The V gene lost 3 bases and the J gene lost 2 bases, with 11 bases spanning the gap. This CDR3 is CASSDPRETGNTIYF. In DNA form, the CDR3 reads TGCGCCAGCAGTGATCCCAGGGAAACTGGAAACACCATATATTTT.